The 10 T cell receptor beta chains below all came from one sample that was sequenced in a study of OX40 agonist ivuxolimab in advanced cancers. TCRdb's copy holds only in-frame clones and misses some; the assay was immunoSEQ multiplex PCR. This table holds 60,000 to 75,000 clones, around nine tenths found once. Sequenced here: CD4+ or CD8+ T cells sorted from blood, sampled in a trial of the OX40 agonist ivuxolimab. The receptors here all came from an adult with an advanced solid tumor such as melanoma, head and neck, liver or kidney cancer.

V and J are TRBV19 and TRBJ2-1; 8 bases are shared with TRBD1. With V trimmed by 4 bases and J by 10 bases, 6 bases remained unmatched. The CDR3 consists of 13 residues. Per the germline V gene, CDR1 is LNHDA and CDR2 is SQIVND (reference sequence). As DNA, the CDR3 is TGTGCCAGTAGTAACGGACAGGGCAGGGAGCAGTTCTTC. Translated, it gives CASSNGQGREQFF.

The chain has TRBV5-6 and TRBJ1-3; weak D call: TRBD1 (5 bases). Trimming took 3 bases from V and 0 from J, leaving 7 bases between them. Germline V gives CDR1 SGHDT, CDR2 YYEEEE. The CDR3 spans 14 residues. The CDR3 loop is CASSWGGSGNTIYF. DNA for the CDR3: TGTGCCAGCAGCTGGGGGGGCTCTGGAAACACCATATATTTT.

The V and J genes are TRBV14 and TRBJ1-2; TRBD1 aligns across 8 bases. Germline lookup yields CDR1 SGHDN and CDR2 FVKESK. The CDR3 length is 13 residues. Losses at the gene ends were 4 bases for V and 6 bases for J; bases not matched to a gene: 4. CDR3: CASSPRTGNGYTF. The CDR3 DNA is TGTGCCAGCAGCCCTCGGACAGGGAATGGCTACACCTTC.

The V and J genes are TRBV19 and TRBJ2-3; D unclear. This CDR3 is 12 amino acids long. Trimming removed 5 bases at V and 4 bases at J, with 7 bases between. Germline-derived CDR1 and CDR2 are LNHDA and SQIVND (reference sequence). The DNA of the CDR3 is TGTGCCAGTAGTGCTTCAGCAGATACGCAGTATTTT. Protein: CASSASADTQYF.

V gene TRBV19 combines with J gene TRBJ2-7; TRBD1 is a possible D gene (5 bases). Germline CDR1 is LNHDA and CDR2 is SQIVND (reference sequence). V lost 5 bases to trimming and J lost 4 bases, with 15 bases between them. There are 14 residues in the CDR3. Here the CDR3 reads CASSATGSNYEQYF. The CDR3 bases are TGTGCCAGTAGTGCCACAGGATCTAATTACGAGCAGTACTTC.

This rearrangement joins TRBV19 to TRBJ2-4; D unclear. The CDR3 contains 15 residues. Trimming cost V 0 bases and J 1 base, with 7 bases left between them. Germline lookup yields CDR1 LNHDA and CDR2 SQIVND (reference sequence). In nucleotides, the CDR3 is TGTGCCAGTAGTATAGAAAAACAGGCCAAAAACATTCAGTACTTC. This gives the protein CASSIEKQAKNIQYF.

About this clone itself: At one end the junction does not follow the germline gene, possibly because of a read error. This rearrangement joins TRBV7-7 to TRBJ2-2; D gene ambiguous. The germline CDR1 and CDR2 sequences are SSHAT and FNYEAQ (reference sequence). CDR3 size: 14 residues. CDR3 sequence: CASSSGRPTGELFF. CDR3 DNA: TGTGCTAGCAGCTCGGGTAGACCGACCGGGGAGCTGTTTTTT.

The chain employs TRBV18 and TRBJ1-3; D is undetermined. The CDR3 spans 16 residues. With 0 bases removed from V and 0 bases from J, the gap between germline ends came to 9 bases. Per germline, CDR1 KGHSH and CDR2 LQKENI. The CDR3, as DNA: TGTGCCAGCTCACCACCTTTTCTAATCTCTGGAAACACCATATATTTT. Protein sequence: CASSPPFLISGNTIYF.

This chain connects TRBV30 to TRBJ2-7; 7 bases fit TRBD1. J lost 9 bases, V lost 5 bases, and 7 bases had no gene match. This CDR3 is 11 amino acids long. Germline V gene lookup returns CDR1 GTSNPN and CDR2 SVGIG (reference sequence). The CDR3 DNA reads TGTGCCTGGGAACAGGGGCTGGGGCAGTACTTC. Protein sequence: CAWEQGLGQYF.

DNA for the CDR3: TGTGCCAGTAGTATAGGACAGATCGGGGGACTGTTTTTT. Protein: CASSIGQIGGLFF. This chain uses TRBV19 with TRBJ1-4, with a possible D match to TRBD1 (5 bases). The CDR3 consists of 13 residues. Germline lookup yields CDR1 LNHDA and CDR2 SQIVND (reference sequence). Deletions cut 1 base from V and 13 bases from J, with 13 bases between. Filled out from reference TRBV19 and TRBJ1-4, the complete variable domain reads DGGITQSPKYLFRKEGQNVTLSCEQNLNHDAMYWYRQDPGQGLRLIYYSQIVNDFQKGDIAEGYSVSREKKESFPLTVTSAQKNPTAFYLCASSIGQIGGLFFGSGTQLSVL.